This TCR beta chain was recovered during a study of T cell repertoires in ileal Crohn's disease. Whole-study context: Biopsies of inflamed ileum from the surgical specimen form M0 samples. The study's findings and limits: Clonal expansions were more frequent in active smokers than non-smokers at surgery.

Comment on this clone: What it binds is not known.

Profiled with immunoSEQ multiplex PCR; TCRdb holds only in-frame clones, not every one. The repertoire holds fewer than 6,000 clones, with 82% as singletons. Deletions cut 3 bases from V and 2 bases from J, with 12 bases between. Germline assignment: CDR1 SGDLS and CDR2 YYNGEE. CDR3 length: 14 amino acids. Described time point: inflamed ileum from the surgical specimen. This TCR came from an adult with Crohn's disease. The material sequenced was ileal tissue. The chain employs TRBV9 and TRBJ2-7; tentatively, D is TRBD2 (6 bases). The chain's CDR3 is CASSEERTTYEQYF. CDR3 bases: TGTGCCAGCAGCGAGGAGAGGACTACCTACGAGCAGTACTTC.